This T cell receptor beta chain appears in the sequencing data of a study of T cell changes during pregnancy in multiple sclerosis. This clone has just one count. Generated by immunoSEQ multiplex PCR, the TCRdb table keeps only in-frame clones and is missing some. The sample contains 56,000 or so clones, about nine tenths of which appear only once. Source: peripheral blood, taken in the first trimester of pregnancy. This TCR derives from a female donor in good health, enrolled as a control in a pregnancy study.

The CDR3 coding sequence is TGTGCCAGCAGTTACGGGGGCCACCCGGGCAATGAGCAGTTCTTC. This gives the protein CASSYGGHPGNEQFF. The V gene is TRBV6-6, the J gene TRBJ2-1; TRBD1 might be the D (6 bases). V was cut by 2 bases and J by 6 bases, with 14 bases left in between. The CDR3 is 15 residues long. The germline V gene has CDR1 MNHNY and CDR2 SVGAGI (reference sequence).